This TCR beta chain stems from a study of cytomegalovirus exposure and HLA in healthy donors. Study-wide context: Early released data comprised some 85 million unique TCRs from HLA-typed donors. The Caucasian-associated ancestry cluster contained 75% to 85% of the 398 genotyped donors. Findings and limits, study-wide: In vitro checks showed that a few CMV-associated chains really do target CMV antigens. A later analysis reportedly found fewer N-insertions in an Asian-associated ancestry cluster than the roughly 670-donor mean.

It was with 60 Vbeta and 13 Jbeta primers that the PCR ran. Sequenced by immunoSEQ multiplex PCR; TCRdb stores in-frame clones only, minus some. The table records 150,000 to 180,000 clones, approximately 74% of them present only once. As regards this clone: Antigen: not known.

V gave up 0 bases and J gave up 0 bases; unmatched junction bases: 4. This CDR3 is 16 amino acids long. Germline-derived CDR1 and CDR2 are SGHNT and YENEEA. Sequencing was performed on PBMCs. This rearrangement joins TRBV11-3 to TRBJ1-1; TRBD1 agrees at 7 bases. The source is a man aged 18 to 29 in good health and CMV-seronegative. The CDR3 loop reads CASSLEHRGLNTEAFF. The DNA for the CDR3 is TGTGCCAGCAGCTTAGAGCACAGGGGATTGAACACTGAAGCTTTCTTT.